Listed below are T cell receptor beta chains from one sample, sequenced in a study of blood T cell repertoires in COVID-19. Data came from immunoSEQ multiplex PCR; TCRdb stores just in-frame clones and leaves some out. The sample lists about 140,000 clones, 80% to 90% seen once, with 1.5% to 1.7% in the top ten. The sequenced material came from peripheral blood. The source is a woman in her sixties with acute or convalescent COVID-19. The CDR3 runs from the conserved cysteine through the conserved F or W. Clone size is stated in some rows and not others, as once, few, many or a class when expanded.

cdr3_aa: CASSSWTGEGPGNYGYTF; j_call: TRBJ1-2; v_call: TRBV3-1/TRBV3-2; cdr3_length: 18; clone_size: NA
cdr3_aa: CASTSLTGELFF; j_call: TRBJ2-2; v_call: TRBV7-9; cdr3_length: 12; clone_size: NA
cdr3_aa: CASSLETGTDTQYF; j_call: TRBJ2-3; v_call: TRBV5-4; cdr3_length: 14; clone_size: NA
cdr3_aa: CASSNGQGGGYTF; j_call: TRBJ1-2; v_call: TRBV7-2; cdr3_length: 13; clone_size: NA
cdr3_aa: CASSEGPDRLGGYTF; j_call: TRBJ1-2; v_call: TRBV6-1; cdr3_length: 15; clone_size: NA
cdr3_aa: CASSSSGTVQETQYF; j_call: TRBJ2-5; v_call: TRBV28; cdr3_length: 15; clone_size: NA
cdr3_aa: CASSIGTSGGDSQYF; j_call: TRBJ2-3; v_call: TRBV19; cdr3_length: 15; clone_size: once
cdr3_aa: CASSPQGLFQPQHF; j_call: TRBJ1-5; v_call: TRBV28; cdr3_length: 14; clone_size: NA
cdr3_aa: CASSSGTGSLYEQYF; j_call: TRBJ2-7; v_call: TRBV11-3; cdr3_length: 15; clone_size: NA
cdr3_aa: CASSIRGGDYGYTF; j_call: TRBJ1-2; v_call: TRBV19; cdr3_length: 14; clone_size: NA
cdr3_aa: CASRTGTGSNGELFF; j_call: TRBJ2-2; v_call: TRBV11-3; cdr3_length: 15; clone_size: NA
cdr3_aa: CASSIGASGNEQFF; j_call: TRBJ2-1; v_call: TRBV19; cdr3_length: 14; clone_size: NA
cdr3_aa: CASRRDGNYEQYF; j_call: TRBJ2-7; v_call: TRBV27; cdr3_length: 13; clone_size: NA
cdr3_aa: CASSYGQNYGYTF; j_call: TRBJ1-2; v_call: TRBV6-5; cdr3_length: 13; clone_size: NA
cdr3_aa: CASNSWGRDEQFF; j_call: TRBJ2-1; v_call: TRBV7-2; cdr3_length: 13; clone_size: NA
cdr3_aa: CASSQVGARQPQHF; j_call: TRBJ1-5; v_call: TRBV3-1/TRBV3-2; cdr3_length: 14; clone_size: NA
cdr3_aa: CAISVSGTVNNSPLHF; j_call: TRBJ1-6; v_call: TRBV10-3; cdr3_length: 16; clone_size: NA
cdr3_aa: CASRPDGDNSPLHF; j_call: TRBJ1-6; v_call: TRBV7-9; cdr3_length: 14; clone_size: once
cdr3_aa: CASSRGGSAYNEQFF; j_call: TRBJ2-1; v_call: TRBV4-2; cdr3_length: 15; clone_size: once
cdr3_aa: CSASLGALNQPQHF; j_call: TRBJ1-5; v_call: TRBV20-1; cdr3_length: 14; clone_size: NA
cdr3_aa: CASSSGQGWAEQYF; j_call: TRBJ2-7; v_call: TRBV11-3; cdr3_length: 14; clone_size: NA
cdr3_aa: CASSSRQATEAFF; j_call: TRBJ1-1; v_call: TRBV27; cdr3_length: 13; clone_size: NA
cdr3_aa: CASSRQGAWPQSSYNSPLHF; j_call: TRBJ1-6; v_call: TRBV28; cdr3_length: 20; clone_size: NA
cdr3_aa: CASSNRAQETQYF; j_call: TRBJ2-5; v_call: TRBV2; cdr3_length: 13; clone_size: NA
cdr3_aa: CASSQGDSGGGTQYF; j_call: TRBJ2-5; v_call: TRBV3-1/TRBV3-2; cdr3_length: 15; clone_size: NA
cdr3_aa: CASSKLAGGITDTQYF; j_call: TRBJ2-3; v_call: TRBV21-1; cdr3_length: 16; clone_size: NA
cdr3_aa: CASSLMGQGAPTNEKLFF; j_call: TRBJ1-4; v_call: TRBV5-6; cdr3_length: 18; clone_size: NA
cdr3_aa: CASSYSVLNEKLFF; j_call: TRBJ1-4; v_call: TRBV6-5; cdr3_length: 14; clone_size: NA
cdr3_aa: CASSKTSGGANEQFF; j_call: TRBJ2-1; v_call: TRBV7-2; cdr3_length: 15; clone_size: NA
cdr3_aa: CASTGTGANYGYTF; j_call: TRBJ1-2; v_call: TRBV5-1; cdr3_length: 14; clone_size: NA
cdr3_aa: CAISDPRGGSEAFF; j_call: TRBJ1-1; v_call: TRBV10-3; cdr3_length: 14; clone_size: NA
cdr3_aa: CASSQDGGTGGFSYEQYF; j_call: TRBJ2-7; v_call: TRBV4-3; cdr3_length: 18; clone_size: NA
cdr3_aa: CASSSGLAGGLQYF; j_call: TRBJ2-7; v_call: TRBV7-9; cdr3_length: 14; clone_size: few
cdr3_aa: CASSRERSADRVSPLHF; j_call: TRBJ1-6; v_call: TRBV19; cdr3_length: 17; clone_size: NA
cdr3_aa: CASRSDSFSPLHF; j_call: TRBJ1-6; v_call: TRBV7-2; cdr3_length: 13; clone_size: NA
cdr3_aa: CASSKRNRGRITGELFF; j_call: TRBJ2-2; v_call: TRBV5-5; cdr3_length: 17; clone_size: NA
cdr3_aa: CASSESIVRKAGGLYNEQFF; j_call: TRBJ2-1; v_call: TRBV10-1; cdr3_length: 20; clone_size: NA
cdr3_aa: CASRAPDIRSYEQYF; j_call: TRBJ2-7; v_call: TRBV5-1; cdr3_length: 15; clone_size: NA
cdr3_aa: CASSPQPIGQRGPYNEQFF; j_call: TRBJ2-1; v_call: TRBV18; cdr3_length: 19; clone_size: NA
cdr3_aa: CASSYSRNTEAFF; j_call: TRBJ1-1; v_call: TRBV6-5; cdr3_length: 13; clone_size: NA
cdr3_aa: CASSLAPATRQGPYGYTF; j_call: TRBJ1-2; v_call: TRBV5-1; cdr3_length: 18; clone_size: NA
cdr3_aa: CASSNLSRGLSGYTF; j_call: TRBJ1-2; v_call: TRBV6-4; cdr3_length: 15; clone_size: NA
cdr3_aa: CSVVRGDVGKTQYF; j_call: TRBJ2-5; v_call: TRBV29-1; cdr3_length: 14; clone_size: NA
cdr3_aa: CAIGGGYNSPLHF; j_call: TRBJ1-6; v_call: TRBV10-3; cdr3_length: 13; clone_size: NA
cdr3_aa: CASSDRGPDEKLFF; j_call: TRBJ1-4; v_call: TRBV6-6; cdr3_length: 14; clone_size: NA
cdr3_aa: CASSWYTGEQFF; j_call: TRBJ2-1; v_call: TRBV6-5; cdr3_length: 12; clone_size: NA
cdr3_aa: CASSFRMTSDEQFF; j_call: TRBJ2-1; v_call: TRBV5-4; cdr3_length: 14; clone_size: once
cdr3_aa: CASSLGQNTEAFF; j_call: TRBJ1-1; v_call: TRBV7-7; cdr3_length: 13; clone_size: once
cdr3_aa: CASSHLGQGNYGYTF; j_call: TRBJ1-2; v_call: TRBV3-1/TRBV3-2; cdr3_length: 15; clone_size: NA
cdr3_aa: CASSPHPGLRTEAFF; j_call: TRBJ1-1; v_call: TRBV4-1; cdr3_length: 15; clone_size: NA
cdr3_aa: CASSSGRTEAFF; j_call: TRBJ1-1; v_call: TRBV28; cdr3_length: 12; clone_size: NA
cdr3_aa: CASSQVQGAGGELFF; j_call: TRBJ2-2; v_call: TRBV7-2; cdr3_length: 15; clone_size: NA
cdr3_aa: CASSVGTLNSPLHF; j_call: TRBJ1-6; v_call: TRBV2; cdr3_length: 14; clone_size: once
cdr3_aa: CASSGDLGTGSSGANVLTF; j_call: TRBJ2-6; v_call: TRBV5-4; cdr3_length: 19; clone_size: NA
cdr3_aa: CASSSRGTSGVSYNEQFF; j_call: TRBJ2-1; v_call: TRBV7-3; cdr3_length: 18; clone_size: once